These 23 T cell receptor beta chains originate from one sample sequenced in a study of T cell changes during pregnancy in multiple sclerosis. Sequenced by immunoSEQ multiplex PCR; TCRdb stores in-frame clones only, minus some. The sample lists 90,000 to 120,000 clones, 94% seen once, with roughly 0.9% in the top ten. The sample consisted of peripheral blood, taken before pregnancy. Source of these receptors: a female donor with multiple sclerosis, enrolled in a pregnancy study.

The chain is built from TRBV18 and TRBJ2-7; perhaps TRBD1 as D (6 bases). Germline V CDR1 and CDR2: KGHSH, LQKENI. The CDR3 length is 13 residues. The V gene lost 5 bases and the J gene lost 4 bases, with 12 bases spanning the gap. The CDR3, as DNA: TGTGCCAGCTCAGCACAACAGGGTTACGAGCAGTACTTC. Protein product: CASSAQQGYEQYF.

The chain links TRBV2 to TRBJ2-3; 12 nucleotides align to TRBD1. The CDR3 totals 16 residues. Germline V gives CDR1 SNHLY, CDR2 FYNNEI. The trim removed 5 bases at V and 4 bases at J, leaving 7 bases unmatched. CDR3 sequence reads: CASSPGGTGGADTQYF. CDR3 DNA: TGTGCCAGCAGTCCGGGGGGGACAGGGGGCGCAGATACGCAGTATTTT.

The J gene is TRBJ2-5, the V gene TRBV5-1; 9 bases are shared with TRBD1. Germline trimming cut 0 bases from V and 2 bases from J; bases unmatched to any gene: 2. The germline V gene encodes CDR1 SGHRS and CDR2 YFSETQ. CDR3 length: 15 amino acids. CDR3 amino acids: CASSLADRGQETQYF. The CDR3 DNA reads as TGCGCCAGCAGCTTGGCCGACAGGGGGCAAGAGACCCAGTACTTC.

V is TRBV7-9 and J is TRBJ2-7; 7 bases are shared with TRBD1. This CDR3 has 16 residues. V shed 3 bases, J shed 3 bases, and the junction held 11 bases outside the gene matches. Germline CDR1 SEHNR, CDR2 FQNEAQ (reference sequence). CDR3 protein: CASSFTPGQRFYEQYF. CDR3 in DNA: TGTGCCAGCAGCTTCACTCCGGGACAGAGATTCTACGAGCAGTACTTC.

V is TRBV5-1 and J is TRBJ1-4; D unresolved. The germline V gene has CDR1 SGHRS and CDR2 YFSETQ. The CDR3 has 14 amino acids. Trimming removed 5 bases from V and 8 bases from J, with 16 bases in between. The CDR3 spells CASSYGSPAEKLFF. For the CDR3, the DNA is TGCGCCAGCAGTTACGGGAGCCCGGCCGAAAAACTGTTTTTT.

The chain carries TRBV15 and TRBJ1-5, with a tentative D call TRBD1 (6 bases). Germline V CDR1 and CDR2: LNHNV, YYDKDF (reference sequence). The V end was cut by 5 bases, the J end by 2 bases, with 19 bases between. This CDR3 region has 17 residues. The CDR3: CATSPNFYREGNQPQHF. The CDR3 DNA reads TGTGCCACCAGCCCGAACTTCTACAGGGAAGGCAATCAGCCCCAGCATTTT. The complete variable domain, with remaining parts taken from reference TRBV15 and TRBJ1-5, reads DAMVIQNPRYQVTQFGKPVTLSCSQTLNHNVMYWYQQKSSQAPKLLFHYYDKDFNNEADTPDNFQSRRPNTSFCFLDIRSPGLGDTAMYLCATSPNFYREGNQPQHFGDGTRLSIL.

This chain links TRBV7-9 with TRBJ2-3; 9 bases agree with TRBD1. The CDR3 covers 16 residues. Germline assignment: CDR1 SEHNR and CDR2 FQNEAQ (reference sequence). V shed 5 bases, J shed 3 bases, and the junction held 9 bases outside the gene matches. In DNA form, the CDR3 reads TGTGCCAGCAGCATTAAGCCGGGACAGGGAACAGATACGCAGTATTTT. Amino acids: CASSIKPGQGTDTQYF.

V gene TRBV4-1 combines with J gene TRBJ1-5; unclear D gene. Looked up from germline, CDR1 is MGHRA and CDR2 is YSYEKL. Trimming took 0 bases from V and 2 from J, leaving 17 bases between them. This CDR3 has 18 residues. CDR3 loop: CASSQESLTSHGNQPQHF. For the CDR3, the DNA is TGCGCCAGCAGCCAAGAATCGCTTACCTCACATGGCAATCAGCCCCAGCATTTT.

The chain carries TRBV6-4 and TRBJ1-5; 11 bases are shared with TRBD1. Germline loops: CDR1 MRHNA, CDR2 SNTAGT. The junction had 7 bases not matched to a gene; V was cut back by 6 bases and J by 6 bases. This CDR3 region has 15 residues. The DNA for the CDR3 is TGTGCCAGCAGCCCGGGACAGGGGGATTCTCAGCCCCAGCATTTT. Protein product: CASSPGQGDSQPQHF.

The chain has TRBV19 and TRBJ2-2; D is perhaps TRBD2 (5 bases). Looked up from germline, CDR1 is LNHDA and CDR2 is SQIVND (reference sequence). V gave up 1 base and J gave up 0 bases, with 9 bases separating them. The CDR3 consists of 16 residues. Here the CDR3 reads CASSIVRGSNTGELFF. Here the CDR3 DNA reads TGTGCCAGTAGTATAGTACGGGGATCGAACACCGGGGAGCTGTTTTTT.

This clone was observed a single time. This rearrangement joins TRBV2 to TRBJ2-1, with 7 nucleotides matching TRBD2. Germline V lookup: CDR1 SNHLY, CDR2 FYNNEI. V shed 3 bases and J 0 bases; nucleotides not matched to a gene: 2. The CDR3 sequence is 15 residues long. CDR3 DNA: TGTGCCAGCAGTGACGGGAGGTTCTCCTACAATGAGCAGTTCTTC. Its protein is CASSDGRFSYNEQFF.

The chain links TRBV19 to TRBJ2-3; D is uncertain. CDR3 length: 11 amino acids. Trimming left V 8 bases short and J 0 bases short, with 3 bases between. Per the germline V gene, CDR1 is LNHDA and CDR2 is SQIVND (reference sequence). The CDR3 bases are TGTGCCAGTCTTAGCACAGATACGCAGTATTTT. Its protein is CASLSTDTQYF.

CDR3 in amino acids: CASSHEGNSNQPQHF. The CDR3 DNA reads as TGTGCCAGCAGCCATGAGGGTAATAGCAATCAGCCCCAGCATTTT. The rearrangement uses TRBV7-9 and TRBJ1-5, with D unclear. The germline V and J ends were trimmed by 5 bases and 0 bases, with 11 bases remaining between them. The CDR3 length is 15 residues. CDR1 is SEHNR and CDR2 is FQNEAQ in the germline V gene (reference sequence). Drawing the rest from reference TRBV7-9 and TRBJ1-5, the complete variable domain is DTGVSQNPRHKITKRGQNVTFRCDPISEHNRLYWYRQTLGQGPEFLTYFQNEAQLEKSRLLSDRFSAERPKGSFSTLEIQRTEQGDSAMYLCASSHEGNSNQPQHFGDGTRLSIL.

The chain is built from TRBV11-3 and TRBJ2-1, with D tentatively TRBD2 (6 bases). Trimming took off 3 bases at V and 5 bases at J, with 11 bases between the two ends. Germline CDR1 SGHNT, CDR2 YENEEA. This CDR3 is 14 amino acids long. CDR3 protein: CASSLESGDNEQFF. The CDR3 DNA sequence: TGTGCCAGCAGCTTGGAATCGGGAGACAATGAGCAGTTCTTC.

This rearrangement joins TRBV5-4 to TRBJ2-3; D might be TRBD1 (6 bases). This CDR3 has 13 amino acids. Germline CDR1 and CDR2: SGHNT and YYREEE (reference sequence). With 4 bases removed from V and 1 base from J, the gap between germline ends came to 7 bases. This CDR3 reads CASSRTGTDTQYF. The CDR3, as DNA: TGTGCCAGCAGCAGGACAGGCACAGATACGCAGTATTTT.

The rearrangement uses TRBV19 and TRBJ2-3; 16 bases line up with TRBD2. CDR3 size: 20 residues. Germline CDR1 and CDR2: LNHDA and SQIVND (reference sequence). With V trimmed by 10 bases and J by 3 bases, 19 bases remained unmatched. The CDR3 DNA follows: TGTGCCACAAGCGGGATGGTAGGGACTAGCGGGAGGGGTGGGACAGATACGCAGTATTTT. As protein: CATSGMVGTSGRGGTDTQYF.

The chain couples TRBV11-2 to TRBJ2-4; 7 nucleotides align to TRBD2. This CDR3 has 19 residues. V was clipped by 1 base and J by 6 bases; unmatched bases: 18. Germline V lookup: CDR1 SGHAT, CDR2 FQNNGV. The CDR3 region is CASSLVGFSGGEGRNIQYF. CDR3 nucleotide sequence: TGTGCCAGCAGCTTAGTGGGGTTCAGTGGGGGGGAGGGGAGAAACATTCAGTACTTC.

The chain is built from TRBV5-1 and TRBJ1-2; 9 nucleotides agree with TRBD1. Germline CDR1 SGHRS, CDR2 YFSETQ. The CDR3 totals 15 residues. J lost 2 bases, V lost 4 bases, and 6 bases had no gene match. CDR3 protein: CASSPTGGLNYGYTF. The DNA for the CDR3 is TGCGCCAGCAGCCCCACAGGGGGCTTGAACTATGGCTACACCTTC.

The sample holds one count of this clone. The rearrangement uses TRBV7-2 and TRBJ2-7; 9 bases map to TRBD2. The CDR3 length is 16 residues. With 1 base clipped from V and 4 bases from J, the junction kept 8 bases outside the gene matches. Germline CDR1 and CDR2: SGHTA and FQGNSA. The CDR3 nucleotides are TGTGCCAGCAGCTTAGGCTCCGCGGGAGGGTGGTACGAGCAGTACTTC. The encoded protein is CASSLGSAGGWYEQYF.

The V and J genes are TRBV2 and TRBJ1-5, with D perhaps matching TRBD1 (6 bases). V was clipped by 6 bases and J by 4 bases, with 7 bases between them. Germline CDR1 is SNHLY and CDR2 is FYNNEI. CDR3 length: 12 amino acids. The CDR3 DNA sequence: TGTGCCAGCAGCCAGGGGAATCAGCCCCAGCATTTT. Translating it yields CASSQGNQPQHF.

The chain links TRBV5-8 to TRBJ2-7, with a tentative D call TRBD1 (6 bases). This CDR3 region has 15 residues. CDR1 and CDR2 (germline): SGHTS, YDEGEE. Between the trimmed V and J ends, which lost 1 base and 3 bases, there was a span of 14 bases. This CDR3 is CASSLHRAYLYEQYF. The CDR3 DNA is TGTGCCAGCAGCTTGCACAGGGCATACCTCTACGAGCAGTACTTC.

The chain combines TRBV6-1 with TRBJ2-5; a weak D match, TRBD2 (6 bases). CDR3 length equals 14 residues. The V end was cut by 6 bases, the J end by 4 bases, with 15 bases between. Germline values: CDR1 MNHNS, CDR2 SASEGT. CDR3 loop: CASRAGTARETQYF. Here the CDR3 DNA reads TGTGCCAGCAGGGCAGGGACTGCCCGAGAGACCCAGTACTTC.

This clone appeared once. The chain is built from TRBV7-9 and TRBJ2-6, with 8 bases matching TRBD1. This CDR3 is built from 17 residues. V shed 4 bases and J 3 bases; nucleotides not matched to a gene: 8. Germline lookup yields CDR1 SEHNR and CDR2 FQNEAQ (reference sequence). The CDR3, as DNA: TGTGCCAGCAGCTCAAACAGGGGGTTTGATGGGGCCAACGTCCTGACTTTC. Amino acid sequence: CASSSNRGFDGANVLTF.